This T cell receptor beta chain was recovered during a study of blood T cell repertoires in COVID-19. Study in general: Acute and convalescent COVID-19 samples came from the United States, Italy and Spain. T cells, B-cell-depleted T cells, or PBMCs provided the cDNA or gDNA that served as material.

In the source study's methods: Scientists estimated how many nucleated cells there were by amplifying reference gene primers. Some clones are missing from TCRdb's copy, which holds only in-frame ones; the method was immunoSEQ multiplex PCR. V and J calls and clone size are copied from that table; D and trimming were computed from the DNA. The sample lists around 140,000 clones, around nine tenths occurring once. V gave up 2 bases and J gave up 6 bases, with 21 bases separating them. CDR1 LGHDT and CDR2 YNNKEL come from the germline V gene (reference sequence). There are 17 residues in the CDR3. The V and J genes are TRBV3-1 (or the pseudogene TRBV3-2) and TRBJ2-3; perhaps TRBD2 as D (5 bases). The sequenced sample was peripheral blood. The clonotype originates from a woman in her forties or fifties with active or convalescent COVID-19. The CDR3 spells CASSQPLLLGGWDTQYF. The DNA of the CDR3 is TGTGCCAGCAGCCAACCCCTACTACTAGGTGGGTGGGATACGCAGTATTTT.